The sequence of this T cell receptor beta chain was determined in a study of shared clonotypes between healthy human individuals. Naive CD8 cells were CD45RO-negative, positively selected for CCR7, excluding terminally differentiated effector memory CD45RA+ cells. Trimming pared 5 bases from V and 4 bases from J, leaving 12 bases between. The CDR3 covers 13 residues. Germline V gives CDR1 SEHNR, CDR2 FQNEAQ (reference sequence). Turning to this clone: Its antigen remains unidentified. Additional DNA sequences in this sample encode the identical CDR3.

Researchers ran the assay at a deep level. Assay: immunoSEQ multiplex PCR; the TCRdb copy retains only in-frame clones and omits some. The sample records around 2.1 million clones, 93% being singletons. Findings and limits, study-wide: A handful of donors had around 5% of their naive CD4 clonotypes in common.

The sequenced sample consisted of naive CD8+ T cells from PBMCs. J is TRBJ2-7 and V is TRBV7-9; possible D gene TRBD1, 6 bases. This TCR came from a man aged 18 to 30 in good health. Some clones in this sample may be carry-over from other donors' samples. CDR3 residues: CASSPSTGYEQYF. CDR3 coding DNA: TGTGCCAGCAGCCCGAGTACAGGGTACGAGCAGTACTTC.